This TCR beta chain originates from a study of beta chain features in type 1 diabetes. Regarding the study as a whole: Significant though moderate, a shortening of TCRB CDR3s appeared in all four CD4+ subsets of Type 1 diabetes patients.

On this clone: The target antigen is unknown.

The study reverse transcribed the entire isolated RNA, so it sequenced expressed TCRB transcripts. Generated by immunoSEQ multiplex PCR, the TCRdb table keeps only in-frame clones and is missing some. The sample lists roughly 150,000 clones; 6.5% to 8.5% were seen once. Sequencing was done on a sample of central memory CD4+ T cells from blood. The clonotype comes from a woman under 30 with type 1 diabetes.

The CDR3 region is CASSGDRPLAFF. In nucleotides, the CDR3 is TGTGCCAGCAGCGGGGACAGGCCCCTTGCTTTCTTT. This chain links TRBV5-4 with TRBJ1-1; 8 nucleotides match TRBD1. J gave up 11 bases and V 4 bases, and 7 bases lay outside the gene matches. The CDR3 totals 12 residues. CDR1 is SGHNT, CDR2 YYREEE, per germline (reference sequence).